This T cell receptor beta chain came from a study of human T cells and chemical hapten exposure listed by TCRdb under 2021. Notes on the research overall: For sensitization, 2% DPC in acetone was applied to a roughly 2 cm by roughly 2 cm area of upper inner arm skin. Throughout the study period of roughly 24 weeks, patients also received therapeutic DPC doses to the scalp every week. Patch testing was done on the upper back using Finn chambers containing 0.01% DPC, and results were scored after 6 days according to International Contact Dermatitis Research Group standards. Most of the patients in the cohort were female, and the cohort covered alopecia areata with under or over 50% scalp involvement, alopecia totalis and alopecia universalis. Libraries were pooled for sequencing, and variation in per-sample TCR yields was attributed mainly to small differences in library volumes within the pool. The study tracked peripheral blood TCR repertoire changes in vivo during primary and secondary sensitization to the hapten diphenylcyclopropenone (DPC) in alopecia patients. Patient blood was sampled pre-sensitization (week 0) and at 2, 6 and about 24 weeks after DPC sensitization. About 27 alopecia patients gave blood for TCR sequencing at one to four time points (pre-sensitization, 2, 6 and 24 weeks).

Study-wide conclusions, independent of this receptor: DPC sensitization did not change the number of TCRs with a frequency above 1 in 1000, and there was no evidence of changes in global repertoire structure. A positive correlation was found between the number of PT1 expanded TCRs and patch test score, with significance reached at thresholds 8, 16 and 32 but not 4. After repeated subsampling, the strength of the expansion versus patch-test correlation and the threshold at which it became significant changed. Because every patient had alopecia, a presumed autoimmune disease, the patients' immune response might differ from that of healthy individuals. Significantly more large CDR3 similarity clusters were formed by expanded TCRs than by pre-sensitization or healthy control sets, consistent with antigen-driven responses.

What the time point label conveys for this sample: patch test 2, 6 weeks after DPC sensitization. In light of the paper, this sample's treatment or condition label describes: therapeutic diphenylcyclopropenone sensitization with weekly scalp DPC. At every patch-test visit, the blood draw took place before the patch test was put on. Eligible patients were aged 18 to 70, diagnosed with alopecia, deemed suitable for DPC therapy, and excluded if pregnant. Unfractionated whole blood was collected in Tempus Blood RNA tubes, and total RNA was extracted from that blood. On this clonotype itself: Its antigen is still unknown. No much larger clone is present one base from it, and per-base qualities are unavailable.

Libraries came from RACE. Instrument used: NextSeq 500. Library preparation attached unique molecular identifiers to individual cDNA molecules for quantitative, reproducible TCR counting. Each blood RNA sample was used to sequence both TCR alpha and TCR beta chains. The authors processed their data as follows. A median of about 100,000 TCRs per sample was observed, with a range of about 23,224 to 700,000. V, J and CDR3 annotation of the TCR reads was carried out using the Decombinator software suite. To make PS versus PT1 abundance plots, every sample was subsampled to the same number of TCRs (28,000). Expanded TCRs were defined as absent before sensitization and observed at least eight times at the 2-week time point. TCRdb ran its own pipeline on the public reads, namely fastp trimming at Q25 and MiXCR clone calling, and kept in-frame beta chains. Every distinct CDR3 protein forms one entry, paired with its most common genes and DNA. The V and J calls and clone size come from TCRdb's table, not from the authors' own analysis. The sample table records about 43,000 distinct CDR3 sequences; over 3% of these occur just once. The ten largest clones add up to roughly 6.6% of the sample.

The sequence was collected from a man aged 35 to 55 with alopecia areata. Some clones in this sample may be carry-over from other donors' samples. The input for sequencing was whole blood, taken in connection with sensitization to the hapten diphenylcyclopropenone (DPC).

The CDR3 protein sequence reads: CASSPRQGFTDTQYF. In nucleotides, the sequence is TGTGCCAGCAGCCCGAGGCAGGGTTTCACAGATACGCAGTATTTT. The rearranged chain carries TRBV12-3 or TRBV12-4 and TRBJ2-3; the best D guess is TRBD1, with 5 bases matching. Trimming removed 6 bases from V and 2 bases from J, leaving 15 bases between the germline ends. Inclusive of the bounding cysteine and phenylalanine, the CDR3 is 15 residues long. The kept DNA is CDR3 alone, 45 bases in frame from the first base.